The 9 T cell receptor beta chains listed next were all sequenced from one sample in a study of blood T cell repertoires in COVID-19. The protocol was immunoSEQ multiplex PCR, while the TCRdb copy is restricted to in-frame clones and leaves out a portion. The sample lists hundreds of thousands of clones, over 75% occurring once. Sequencing was done on a sample of peripheral blood. Receptors were obtained from a human donor in a cohort sampled during active COVID-19.

Of note for this clone: One junction end does not reproduce the germline sequence, and a read error may be involved. The chain links TRBV7-9 to TRBJ2-7, with 7 bases aligning to TRBD1. CDR3 length: 17 amino acids. In germline, CDR1 is SEHNR, CDR2 FQNEAQ (reference sequence). The DNA for the CDR3 is TGTGCCAGCAGTTTAGGGGAAACAGGGGATTTAATCTACGAGCAGTACTTC. This codes for CASSLGETGDLIYEQYF.

J is TRBJ1-5 and V is TRBV11-2; TRBD1 might be the D (5 bases). V shed 1 base and J shed 4 bases, with 11 bases lying between them. Germline V lookup: CDR1 SGHAT, CDR2 FQNNGV. The CDR3 loop spans 15 amino acids. The DNA of the CDR3 is TGTGCCAGCAGCTTAGCCGGGGGTTGGAATCAGCCCCAGCATTTT. Translation: CASSLAGGWNQPQHF. Looking up the rest from reference TRBV11-2 and TRBJ1-5 gives the full variable domain: EAGVAQSPRYKIIEKRQSVAFWCNPISGHATLYWYQQILGQGPKLLIQFQNNGVVDDSQLPKDRFSAERLKGVDSTLKIQPAKLEDSAVYLCASSLAGGWNQPQHFGDGTRLSIL.

V usage is TRBV5-4 and J usage is TRBJ2-4; 7 bases fit TRBD1. V lost 4 bases to trimming and J lost 0 bases; unmatched junction nucleotides: 13. The CDR3 has 18 residues. Germline CDR1 reads SGHNT; CDR2 reads YYREEE (reference sequence). The CDR3 here is CASSPGQVGDKAKNIQYF. The CDR3 DNA is TGTGCCAGCAGCCCTGGACAGGTTGGGGACAAAGCCAAAAACATTCAGTACTTC.

The chain links TRBV5-6 to TRBJ1-2, with TRBD1 identical over 8 bases. V shed 6 bases and J 2 bases; nucleotides not matched to a gene: 6. Germline V lookup: CDR1 SGHDT, CDR2 YYEEEE. CDR3 length: 14 residues. This chain's CDR3 is CASTKDRENYGYTF. The CDR3 nucleotides are TGTGCCAGCACCAAGGACAGGGAAAACTATGGCTACACCTTC.

This rearrangement joins TRBV11-3 to TRBJ2-2; TRBD2 matches at 11 bases. The trim removed 5 bases at V and 7 bases at J, leaving 3 bases unmatched. The CDR3 consists of 14 residues. Germline V gene sequence: CDR1 SGHNT, CDR2 YENEEA. The CDR3 DNA reads as TGTGCCAGCAGCCGGACTAGCGGGTTCGGGGAGCTGTTTTTT. Amino acid sequence: CASSRTSGFGELFF.

This clone was counted between two and nine times. The V call is TRBV5-6, the J call TRBJ2-7, with 7 bases fitting TRBD2. The V and J ends lost 0 bases and 2 bases, in that order; junction bases with no gene match: 2. This CDR3 comprises 14 residues. CDR1 is SGHDT, CDR2 YYEEEE, per germline. The DNA of the CDR3 is TGTGCCAGCAGCTTGGTCGGGAGGACCTACGAGCAGTACTTC. Translating gives CASSLVGRTYEQYF.

The genes are TRBV11-2 and TRBJ1-4; D may be TRBD1 (5 bases). V lost 2 bases and J 8 bases, leaving 12 bases between the germline ends. This CDR3 spans 14 amino acids. Germline values: CDR1 SGHAT, CDR2 FQNNGV. CDR3 amino acids: CASSLSGKGEKLFF. For the CDR3, the DNA is TGTGCCAGCAGCTTATCAGGGAAAGGGGAAAAACTGTTTTTT.

The chain is built from TRBV9 and TRBJ1-1, with a weak D call TRBD1 (5 bases). The germline V gene encodes CDR1 SGDLS and CDR2 YYNGEE. The CDR3 consists of 14 residues. V lost 1 base to trimming and J lost 4 bases, with 11 bases between them. The CDR3 spells CASSVQGGGTEAFF. The CDR3 bases are TGTGCCAGCAGCGTACAGGGCGGGGGCACTGAAGCTTTCTTT. Supplemented by reference TRBV9 and TRBJ1-1, the full variable domain reads DSGVTQTPKHLITATGQRVTLRCSPRSGDLSVYWYQQSLDQGLQFLIQYYNGEERAKGNILERFSAQQFPDLHSELNLSSLELGDSALYFCASSVQGGGTEAFFGQGTRLTVV.

This clone was detected a few times. The CDR3 is CASSQRSAGEQFF. The CDR3 nucleotides read TGTGCCAGCAGCCAAAGGTCGGCGGGCGAGCAGTTCTTC. This chain joins TRBV14 and TRBJ2-1; D might be TRBD2 (5 bases). The germline gives CDR1 SGHDN, CDR2 FVKESK. This CDR3 spans 13 amino acids. The germline V and J ends were trimmed by 2 bases and 10 bases, with 12 bases remaining between them.